Shown below are 14 T cell receptor beta chains from a single sample sequenced in a study of identical twins. TCRdb re-called the 5' RACE reads through MiXCR, storing one row per CDR3 protein. The sample includes roughly 290,000 distinct CDR3 sequences, less than 9% of them seen just once. These data also formed part of another study, on yellow fever vaccine responses in identical twins.

Sample: memory (CD45RO+) T cells sorted from blood. These receptors were taken from a woman between 18 and 29 years old in good health.

This clonotype was recorded at least ten times. The CDR3 here is CASREPGTTPTDTQYF. DNA of the CDR3: TGTGCCAGCAGAGAACCCGGGACTACCCCCACAGATACGCAGTATTTT. The J gene is TRBJ2-3, the V gene TRBV6-2 or TRBV6-3; 7 bases are a match to TRBD2. J gave up 2 bases and V 6 bases, and 11 bases lay outside the gene matches. There are 16 residues in the CDR3. The germline V gene has CDR1 MNHEY and CDR2 SVGEGT.

This clonotype was detected ten times or more. This chain joins TRBV12-3 or TRBV12-4 and TRBJ2-7; D uncertain. Deletions cut 8 bases from V and 0 bases from J, with 8 bases between. The length of the CDR3 is 12 residues. The CDR3 DNA reads TGTGCCAGCCGAGTGAACTCCTACGAGCAGTACTTC. It translates to CASRVNSYEQYF.

This clonotype was counted only a few times. The chain is built from TRBV7-8 and TRBJ2-3; 9 nucleotides align to TRBD1. Trimming removed 6 bases from V and 2 bases from J; junction bases left unmatched: 3. The germline V gene has CDR1 SGHVS and CDR2 FQNEAQ. The CDR3 has 14 residues. The CDR3 region has the DNA TGTGCCAGCAGGGTACAGGGGGCCACAGATACGCAGTATTTT. This gives the protein CASRVQGATDTQYF.

This clonotype came up many times. The chain links TRBV7-8 to TRBJ2-3; 12 bases match TRBD2. This CDR3 contains 18 residues. In germline, CDR1 is SGHVS, CDR2 FQNEAQ. V was pared by 4 bases and J by 6 bases, with 14 bases of the junction left unmatched. CDR3 coding DNA: TGTGCCAGCAGCTCCAATTCCAAACTAGCGGGAGGATCTGATACGCAGTATTTT. Its translation is CASSSNSKLAGGSDTQYF.

The chain carries TRBV18 and TRBJ2-3; D ambiguous. This CDR3 comprises 16 residues. CDR1 and CDR2 (germline): KGHSH, LQKENI. V dropped 0 bases and J dropped 4 bases, with 14 bases sitting between them. CDR3: CASSPPILQSADTQYF. The CDR3 DNA reads as TGTGCCAGCTCACCACCGATTCTCCAGTCGGCAGATACGCAGTATTTT.

This clonotype turned up a few times. The V and J genes are TRBV12-3 or TRBV12-4 and TRBJ1-2, with D possibly being TRBD1 (5 bases). V was clipped by 3 bases and J by 4 bases, with 12 bases between them. The CDR3 contains 14 residues. As DNA, the CDR3 is TGTGCCAGCAGTTTCGGGACCGCCGTCTATGGCTACACCTTC. Protein: CASSFGTAVYGYTF.

This clonotype was recorded many times. This chain links TRBV5-1 with TRBJ1-2, with 9 bases fitting TRBD1. After removal of 3 bases from V and 3 bases from J, the junction contained 3 bases not matched to a gene. Germline V CDR1 and CDR2: SGHRS, YFSETQ. The CDR3 loop spans 14 amino acids. CDR3 protein: CASSSQGAHYGYTF. The CDR3 region has the DNA TGCGCCAGCAGCTCACAGGGGGCGCACTATGGCTACACCTTC.

This clonotype showed up many times. The rearrangement uses TRBV12-3 or TRBV12-4 and TRBJ1-5, with D hard to call. Trimming cost V 8 bases and J 0 bases, with 11 bases left between them. The length of the CDR3 is 14 residues. DNA of the CDR3: TGTGCCAGCGGACTTCGAAGTAGCAATCAGCCCCAGCATTTT. Its translation is CASGLRSSNQPQHF.

The rearrangement links TRBV9 to TRBJ2-2; no clear D gene. CDR1 and CDR2 (germline): SGDLS, YYNGEE. The V end lost 4 bases, the J end lost 1 base, and 11 bases lay between the germline ends. CDR3 length: 15 residues. The CDR3 bases are TGTGCCAGCAGCCCCCATACGAGGAACACCGGGGAGCTGTTTTTT. Translated, it gives CASSPHTRNTGELFF.

This clonotype turned up a few times. The CDR3 nucleotides read TGTGCCAGCAGCGTAGGTCGGTGGGGCAACACCTACGAGCAGTACGTC. This encodes CASSVGRWGNTYEQYV. The V and J genes are TRBV9 and TRBJ2-7; tentatively, D is TRBD1 (5 bases). Germline loops: CDR1 SGDLS, CDR2 YYNGEE. Trimming shortened V by 0 bases and J by 2 bases, and 15 bases separated the two germline ends. The CDR3 extends over 16 amino acids.

In DNA form, the CDR3 reads TGTGCCAGCACCCGGGACTGGATCTCCTACGAGCAGTACGTC. As protein: CASTRDWISYEQYV. J is TRBJ2-7 and V is TRBV6-1; TRBD2 might be the D (6 bases). CDR3 length: 14 amino acids. Germline V gives CDR1 MNHNS, CDR2 SASEGT. V lost 7 bases, J lost 0 bases, and 13 bases lay in between.

The chain recombines TRBV5-1 with TRBJ1-1; D ambiguous. Trimming cost V 5 bases and J 2 bases, with 16 bases left between them. Germline V CDR1 and CDR2: SGHRS, YFSETQ. The CDR3 extends over 15 amino acids. Written as DNA, the CDR3 is TGCGCCAGCAGGGATACCGGACCAGTTAACACTGAAGCTTTCTTT. Amino acids: CASRDTGPVNTEAFF. Based on the CDR3 plus reference TRBV5-1 and TRBJ1-1, the full variable domain is KAGVTQTPRYLIKTRGQQVTLSCSPISGHRSVSWYQQTPGQGLQFLFEYFSETQRNKGNFPGRFSGRQFSNSRSEMNVSTLELGDSALYLCASRDTGPVNTEAFFGQGTRLTVV.

Many counts were recorded for this clonotype. CDR3 region: CASSKSWATGELFF. The DNA for the CDR3 is TGTGCCAGCAGCAAATCTTGGGCGACCGGGGAGCTGTTTTTT. The rearrangement links TRBV7-2 to TRBJ2-2; no clear D gene. CDR1 and CDR2 (germline): SGHTA, FQGNSA. The V end was cut by 5 bases, the J end by 5 bases, with 12 bases between. The CDR3 is 14 residues long.

This clonotype was seen a few times. This chain connects TRBV15 to TRBJ1-2; unclear D gene. Germline values: CDR1 LNHNV, CDR2 YYDKDF (reference sequence). Trimming took off 0 bases at V and 7 bases at J, with 12 bases between the two ends. This CDR3 is built from 14 residues. CDR3 protein: CATSRDQALGGYTF. CDR3 sequence (DNA): TGTGCCACCAGCAGAGATCAGGCCTTAGGTGGCTACACCTTC. Full variable domain (outside the CDR3, taken from reference TRBV15 and TRBJ1-2): DAMVIQNPRYQVTQFGKPVTLSCSQTLNHNVMYWYQQKSSQAPKLLFHYYDKDFNNEADTPDNFQSRRPNTSFCFLDIRSPGLGDTAMYLCATSRDQALGGYTFGSGTRLTVV.